Following are 29 T cell receptor beta chains from one sample sequenced in a study of blood T cells in healthy people across ages. Combining a sample-barcoded 5' primer with a J-beta primer mix, a second PCR ran for 7 to 11 cycles. MiXCR, applied by TCRdb to the 5' RACE reads, yields one record per CDR3 protein. The table has about 1.8 million distinct CDR3 sequences, just under 50% seen once. Material: blood. These receptors were taken from a woman aged 40 to 55 in good health.

In this sample, this clonotype turned up once. This chain connects TRBV15 to TRBJ2-1, with a possible D match to TRBD2 (7 bases). Between the trimmed V and J ends, which lost 9 bases and 0 bases, there was a span of 12 bases. Per germline, CDR1 LNHNV and CDR2 YYDKDF (reference sequence). There are 14 residues in the CDR3. CDR3 residues: CATTSRGSYNEQFF. In nucleotides, the CDR3 is TGTGCCACGACTAGCAGGGGCTCCTACAATGAGCAGTTCTTC. The whole variable domain, remainder taken from reference TRBV15 and TRBJ2-1, is DAMVIQNPRYQVTQFGKPVTLSCSQTLNHNVMYWYQQKSSQAPKLLFHYYDKDFNNEADTPDNFQSRRPNTSFCFLDIRSPGLGDTAMYLCATTSRGSYNEQFFGPGTRLTVL.

Written as DNA, the CDR3 is TGTGCCAGCAGCTCAAGTAGGGCCTCGGGAGATACGCAGTATTTT. It is translated as CASSSSRASGDTQYF. This chain connects TRBV7-2 to TRBJ2-3; D unclear. The V end lost 4 bases, the J end lost 5 bases, and 16 bases lay between the germline ends. The CDR3 loop spans 15 amino acids. Germline CDR1 SGHTA, CDR2 FQGNSA.

In this sample, this clonotype turned up a few times. The gene calls are TRBV27 and TRBJ1-2, with D possibly matching TRBD1 (5 bases). The V end was cut by 6 bases, the J end by 6 bases, with 14 bases between. CDR3 length: 13 residues. Germline-derived CDR1 and CDR2 are MNHEY and SMNVEV (reference sequence). CDR3: CASSFRGFDGYTF. CDR3 in DNA: TGTGCCAGCAGCTTCCGGGGGTTTGATGGCTACACCTTC.

The sample holds a few counts of this clonotype. The chain uses TRBV25-1 and TRBJ1-2; no clear D. The CDR3 spans 13 residues. V shed 9 bases and J shed 0 bases, with 11 bases lying between them. Germline V gene lookup returns CDR1 MGHDK and CDR2 SYGVNS. The DNA of the CDR3 is TGTGCCAGTGGGTTAGAGGCTAACTATGGCTACACCTTC. It codes for CASGLEANYGYTF.

V is TRBV4-2 and J is TRBJ2-2; possible D gene TRBD1, 5 bases. This CDR3 has 19 residues. Trimming took 0 bases from V and 2 from J, leaving 19 bases between them. CDR1 and CDR2 (germline): LGHNA, YNFKEQ. CDR3 protein: CASSQDHLGQGVNTGELFF. CDR3 DNA sequence: TGTGCCAGCAGCCAAGATCACCTGGGGCAGGGCGTCAACACCGGGGAGCTGTTTTTT.

This clonotype has more than one count but fewer than ten. The rearrangement joins TRBV7-2 to TRBJ2-5; D may be TRBD1 (6 bases). Trimming stripped 3 bases from V and 5 bases from J, with 13 bases between. Germline-derived CDR1 and CDR2 are SGHTA and FQGNSA. CDR3 length equals 14 residues. CDR3 DNA sequence: TGTGCCAGCAGCTTGAACAGGGCCGCGGAGACCCAGTACTTC. This gives the protein CASSLNRAAETQYF.

V usage is TRBV7-2 and J usage is TRBJ1-4; weak D call: TRBD1 (5 bases). Trimming took off 6 bases at V and 5 bases at J, with 16 bases between the two ends. The CDR3 runs 15 residues. The V gene's germline CDR1 is SGHTA and CDR2 FQGNSA. CDR3 bases: TGTGCCAGCAGTGCCTATAGGGGTCCAAATGAAAAACTGTTTTTT. Translated, it gives CASSAYRGPNEKLFF. Drawing the rest from reference TRBV7-2 and TRBJ1-4, the complete variable domain is GAGVSQSPSNKVTEKGKDVELRCDPISGHTALYWYRQSLGQGLEFLIYFQGNSAPDKSGLPSDRFSAERTGGSVSTLTIQRTQQEDSAVYLCASSAYRGPNEKLFFGSGTQLSVL.

The gene calls are TRBV7-2 and TRBJ2-5; D is possibly TRBD2 (6 bases). Germline values: CDR1 SGHTA, CDR2 FQGNSA. Trimming stripped 0 bases from V and 1 base from J, with 15 bases between. This CDR3 contains 17 residues. DNA of the CDR3: TGTGCCAGCAGCTTAGCGACAGCGGGTAACACCCAAGAGACCCAGTACTTC. This codes for CASSLATAGNTQETQYF.

V and J are TRBV10-3 and TRBJ2-1; possibly TRBD1 for D (6 bases). Germline V gives CDR1 ENHRY, CDR2 SYGVKD. The V and J ends lost 3 bases and 3 bases respectively, with 9 bases between them. CDR3 size: 14 residues. Here the CDR3 DNA reads TGTGCCATCAGTGAAGGGACATTCTACAATGAGCAGTTCTTC. Its protein product is CAISEGTFYNEQFF.

The chain links TRBV5-1 to TRBJ1-1; D might be TRBD1 (5 bases). The germline V gene encodes CDR1 SGHRS and CDR2 YFSETQ. The CDR3 is 13 residues long. Trimming shortened V by 4 bases and J by 3 bases, and 10 bases separated the two germline ends. This CDR3 reads CASSRDSYTEAFF. The CDR3 DNA sequence: TGCGCCAGCAGCCGAGACAGTTACACTGAAGCTTTCTTT.

The V call is TRBV6-2 or TRBV6-3, the J call TRBJ1-1; D is unresolved. Germline V gene lookup returns CDR1 MNHEY and CDR2 SVGEGT. CDR3 length: 13 amino acids. V lost 7 bases and J lost 1, with 10 bases in between. The CDR3 loop reads CASTREGNTEAFF. DNA for the CDR3: TGTGCCAGCACTCGCGAGGGGAACACTGAAGCTTTCTTT.

This sequence joins TRBV10-2 and TRBJ1-2; D remains unclear. Germline V CDR1 and CDR2: WSHSY, SAAADI. The CDR3 sequence is 12 residues long. With 6 bases removed from V and 3 bases from J, the gap between germline ends came to 8 bases. The CDR3 sequence is CASRALDYGYTF. The CDR3 nucleotides read TGCGCCAGCAGAGCCCTCGACTATGGCTACACCTTC.

The chain employs TRBV20-1 and TRBJ1-2; a possible D gene is TRBD1 (6 bases). V gave up 3 bases and J gave up 2 bases, with 10 bases separating them. Germline assignment: CDR1 DFQATT and CDR2 SNEGSKA (reference sequence). CDR3 length equals 13 residues. In DNA form, the CDR3 reads TGCAGTGCTAGGACAGGTAGAAACTATGGCTACACCTTC. Its protein product is CSARTGRNYGYTF.

The chain joins TRBV5-1 to TRBJ1-4; TRBD1 agrees at 7 bases. Per the germline V gene, CDR1 is SGHRS and CDR2 is YFSETQ. The CDR3 runs to 13 residues. V lost 4 bases and J lost 8; bases outside the gene matches: 5. The CDR3 sequence is CASSVTGEEKLFF. Written as DNA, the CDR3 is TGCGCCAGCAGCGTTACAGGGGAGGAAAAACTGTTTTTT.

The chain carries TRBV20-1 and TRBJ2-7, with TRBD2 as a possible D gene (7 bases). With 3 bases removed from V and 0 bases from J, the gap between germline ends came to 18 bases. The CDR3 covers 16 residues. The germline V gene encodes CDR1 DFQATT and CDR2 SNEGSKA (reference sequence). DNA of the CDR3: TGCAGTGCTAGGGCCCCTCTGGCGGGGGCCTCCTACGAGCAGTACTTC. As protein: CSARAPLAGASYEQYF.

This chain links TRBV6-5 with TRBJ2-1; 10 bases align to TRBD2. The ends lost 8 bases at V and 6 bases at J; junction bases unmatched: 4. The CDR3 covers 13 residues. Germline values: CDR1 MNHEY, CDR2 SVGAGI. For the CDR3, the DNA is TGTGCCAGCGGAGCGGGGGGGACCAATGAGCAGTTCTTC. Amino acid sequence: CASGAGGTNEQFF.

The V call is TRBV27, the J call TRBJ2-1; D not resolved. CDR3 length: 18 residues. The germline V gene encodes CDR1 MNHEY and CDR2 SMNVEV (reference sequence). Trimming left V 3 bases short and J 0 bases short, with 18 bases between. The CDR3, as DNA: TGTGCCAGCAGTTTCCGGGTCCGTTTGGGTGACTCCTACAATGAGCAGTTCTTC. Its protein is CASSFRVRLGDSYNEQFF.

This clonotype was picked up a small number of times. The V call is TRBV7-2, the J call TRBJ2-7; tentatively, D is TRBD1 or TRBD2 (5 bases each). The CDR3 runs 14 residues. Trimming took 2 bases from V and 6 from J, leaving 14 bases between them. The germline V gene encodes CDR1 SGHTA and CDR2 FQGNSA. CDR3 coding DNA: TGTGCCAGCAGCTTAATGAAGGGTGGGGGCGAGCAGTACTTC. This gives the protein CASSLMKGGGEQYF.

This clonotype has a count of ten or more. V usage is TRBV4-2 and J usage is TRBJ2-1; D remains unclear. Looked up from germline, CDR1 is LGHNA and CDR2 is YNFKEQ. V was pared by 1 base and J by 8 bases, with 9 bases between. This CDR3 has 13 amino acids. The DNA of the CDR3 is TGTGCCAGCAGCCAAGCTCTGGGGTATGAGCAGTTCTTC. Translated: CASSQALGYEQFF.

The gene calls are TRBV11-2 and TRBJ2-1; D is undetermined. CDR1 and CDR2 from the germline V gene are SGHAT and FQNNGV. V lost 0 bases to trimming and J lost 8 bases, with 20 bases between them. This CDR3 spans 17 amino acids. The CDR3 DNA sequence: TGTGCCAGCAGCTTAGATCAATTGTCAACCGAAAGCGATGAGCAGTTCTTC. This encodes CASSLDQLSTESDEQFF. Filled out from reference TRBV11-2 and TRBJ2-1, the complete variable domain reads EAGVAQSPRYKIIEKRQSVAFWCNPISGHATLYWYQQILGQGPKLLIQFQNNGVVDDSQLPKDRFSAERLKGVDSTLKIQPAKLEDSAVYLCASSLDQLSTESDEQFFGPGTRLTVL.

This chain uses TRBV7-9 with TRBJ2-7, with TRBD1 as a possible D gene (5 bases). The J call is in doubt because the DNA end fits TRBJ2-5 better. The CDR3 consists of 16 residues. Germline loops: CDR1 SEHNR, CDR2 FQNEAQ (reference sequence). CDR3 DNA: TGTGCCAGCAGCTTAGGCCCAGGGTGCCGGCAAGAGACCCAGTACTTC. Its translation: CASSLGPGCRQETQYF.

To note about this clonotype: Germline and junction disagree at one end, which may indicate a read error. CDR3 DNA sequence: TGTGCCAACAGTCTGGGACAGGGACTGAACACTGAAGCTTTCTTT. Translation: CANSLGQGLNTEAFF. The V and J genes are TRBV6-1 and TRBJ1-1; TRBD1 matches at 9 bases. This CDR3 contains 15 residues. Germline CDR1 is MNHNS and CDR2 is SASEGT.

This clonotype has just a few counts. The gene calls are TRBV6-6 and TRBJ2-5, with TRBD1 identical over 7 bases. The J segment lost 0 bases and the V segment lost 0 bases, leaving 1 base of the junction unmatched. This CDR3 has 15 amino acids. Germline V gene sequence: CDR1 MNHNY, CDR2 SVGAGI (reference sequence). In DNA form, the CDR3 reads TGTGCCAGCAGTTACTCAGGGACAGACCAAGAGACCCAGTACTTC. It specifies CASSYSGTDQETQYF.

The V call is TRBV4-2, the J call TRBJ2-1; the match to TRBD2 covers 11 bases. Trimming at V came to 0 bases and at J to 6 bases, leaving 16 bases not matched to a gene. The CDR3 has 20 residues. Germline values: CDR1 LGHNA, CDR2 YNFKEQ. CDR3 in DNA: TGTGCCAGCAGCCAAGACCCCGCGTTTAGCGGGGGGGCCCCTCTCAATGAGCAGTTCTTC. Translating gives CASSQDPAFSGGAPLNEQFF.

The V call is TRBV28, the J call TRBJ2-1, with TRBD1 as a possible D gene (6 bases). Germline V gene sequence: CDR1 MDHEN, CDR2 SYDVKM. This CDR3 has 15 residues. V lost 8 bases and J 2 bases, leaving 16 bases between the germline ends. CDR3 sequence reads: CASSVGGPTYNEQFF. For the CDR3, the DNA is TGTGCCAGCTCAGTTGGGGGCCCTACCTACAATGAGCAGTTCTTC.

This chain joins TRBV14 and TRBJ2-5, with D hard to call. Between the trimmed V and J ends, which lost 1 base and 3 bases, there was a span of 12 bases. The CDR3 runs 15 residues. CDR1 and CDR2 from the germline V gene are SGHDN and FVKESK. CDR3 sequence reads: CASSQGEVGKETQYF. The CDR3 DNA reads TGTGCCAGCAGCCAAGGCGAGGTTGGAAAAGAGACCCAGTACTTC.

J is TRBJ1-2 and V is TRBV12-3 or TRBV12-4; D perhaps matches TRBD1 (6 bases). The CDR3 has 18 residues. The V end was cut by 2 bases, the J end by 1 base, with 20 bases between. CDR3 coding DNA: TGTGCCAGCAGTTTACCCGCGGCCGGGGGCGGGGGTAACTATGGCTACACCTTC. Amino acids: CASSLPAAGGGGNYGYTF.

The chain has TRBV27 and TRBJ1-6; the match to TRBD1 covers 7 bases. The CDR3 has 15 residues. Trimming took 5 bases from V and 7 from J; bases not matched to a gene: 8. Germline loops: CDR1 MNHEY, CDR2 SMNVEV (reference sequence). CDR3 sequence (DNA): TGTGCCAGCAGTCCCCGGACAGGTCAAAATTCACCCCTCCACTTT. This codes for CASSPRTGQNSPLHF.

The chain has TRBV2 and TRBJ1-2; no clear D gene. The V end was cut by 7 bases, the J end by 4 bases, with 7 bases between. This CDR3 region has 11 residues. CDR1 and CDR2 (germline): SNHLY, FYNNEI. DNA of the CDR3: TGTGCCAGCAAGCGATCCTATGGCTACACCTTC. Translation: CASKRSYGYTF.